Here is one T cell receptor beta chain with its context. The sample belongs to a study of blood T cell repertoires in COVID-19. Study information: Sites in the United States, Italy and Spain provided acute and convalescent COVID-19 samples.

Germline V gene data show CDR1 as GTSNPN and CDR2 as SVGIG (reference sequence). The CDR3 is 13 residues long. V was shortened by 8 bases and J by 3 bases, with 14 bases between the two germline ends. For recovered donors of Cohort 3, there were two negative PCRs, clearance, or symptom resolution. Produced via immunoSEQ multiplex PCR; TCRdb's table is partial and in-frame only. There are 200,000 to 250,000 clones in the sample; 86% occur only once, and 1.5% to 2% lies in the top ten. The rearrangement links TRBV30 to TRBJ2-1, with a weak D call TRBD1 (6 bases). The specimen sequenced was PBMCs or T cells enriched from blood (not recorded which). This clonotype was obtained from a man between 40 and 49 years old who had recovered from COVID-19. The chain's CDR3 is CARGGSIYNEQFF. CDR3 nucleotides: TGTGCCCGAGGGGGTTCAATCTACAATGAGCAGTTCTTC. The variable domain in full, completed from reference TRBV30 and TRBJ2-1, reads SQTIHQWPATLVQPVGSPLSLECTVEGTSNPNLYWYRQAAGRGLQLLFYSVGIGQISSEVPQNLSASRPQDRQFILSSKKLLLSDSGFYLCARGGSIYNEQFFGPGTRLTVL.